This T cell receptor beta chain was documented in a study of follicular helper T cells after annual influenza vaccination. Regarding the study as a whole: Plasmablast frequency change correlated with clonality change in ICOS+CD38+ cTfh.

Time point meaning: 2015-2016 season, pre-vaccination. Vaccine contraindications, substance abuse, HIV/AIDS, active malignancy and active illness excluded donors. The method was immunoSEQ multiplex PCR; TCRdb's version includes in-frame clones alone and lacks a portion of them. The sample carries about 14,000 clones, around 75% recorded once. V shed 5 bases and J shed 2 bases, with 16 bases lying between them. Germline V gives CDR1 SGHTA, CDR2 FQGNSA. The CDR3 consists of 15 residues. Notes on this clone: Its target is not known.

The chain has TRBV7-2 and TRBJ2-7; either TRBD1 or TRBD2 may fit D (5 bases each). This receptor was identified in an adult who received the influenza vaccine. Sample: CXCR5- memory CD4+ T cells sorted from blood, taken on the day of influenza vaccination. The CDR3 loop is CASSRTGTATYEQYF. CDR3 in DNA: TGTGCCAGCAGCCGCACCGGGACCGCCACCTACGAGCAGTACTTC.